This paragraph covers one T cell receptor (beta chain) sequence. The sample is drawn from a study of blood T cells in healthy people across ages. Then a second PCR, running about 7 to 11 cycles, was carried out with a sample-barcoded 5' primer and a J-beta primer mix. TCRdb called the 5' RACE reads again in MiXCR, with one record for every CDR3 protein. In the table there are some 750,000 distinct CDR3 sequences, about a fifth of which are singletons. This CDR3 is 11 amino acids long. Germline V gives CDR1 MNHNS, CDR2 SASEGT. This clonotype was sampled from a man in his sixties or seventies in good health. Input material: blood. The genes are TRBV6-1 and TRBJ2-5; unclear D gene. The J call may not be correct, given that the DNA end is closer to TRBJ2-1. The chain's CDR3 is CASSEGYEQFF. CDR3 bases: TGTGCCAGCAGTGAAGGGTATGAGCAGTTCTTC.